A selection of T cell receptor beta chains follows, all from one sample in a study of T-cell reconstitution after alpha-beta-depleted transplantation in children. TCRdb recomputed calls from the PCR reads with MiXCR, one row per CDR3 protein. The repertoire has fewer than 700,000 distinct CDR3 sequences, approximately 13% of them found once; the top ten carry 2.2%. Specimen: PBMCs, mostly from graft donor cells, collected 360 days after TCRalphabeta/CD19-depleted stem cell transplant. The receptor set was obtained from a male patient younger than 18 who had a stem cell transplant for acute myeloid leukemia, so the T cells may come from the graft donor. Both conserved end residues are part of each CDR3. A D gene is named only where the DNA matches it firmly. Size is omitted from some rows. Given values are once, few, many or a class for expanded clones.

J | D | V | size | DNA | CDR3
TRBJ2-7 | NA | TRBV9 | NA | TGTGCCAGCAGCACCCTGACTGGCTTACGAGAGCAGTACTTC | CASSTLTGLREQYF
TRBJ1-1 | NA | TRBV12-3/TRBV12-4 | NA | TGTGCCAGCAGTTTAAAAGGGGGTTACGCTGAAGCTTTCTTT | CASSLKGGYAEAFF
TRBJ2-3 | NA | TRBV10-2 | many | TGCGCCAGCAGTGAGGGCGGCACAGATACGCAGTATTTT | CASSEGGTDTQYF
TRBJ2-3 | NA | TRBV15 | many | TGTGCCACCAGCAGAGATCCCACAGATACGCAGTATTTT | CATSRDPTDTQYF
TRBJ2-1 | NA | TRBV20-1 | few | TGCAGTGCCCAGTTGGGGAGCTCCTACAATGAGCAGTTCTTC | CSAQLGSSYNEQFF
TRBJ2-1 | NA | TRBV12-3/TRBV12-4 | many | TGTGCCAGCAGTTTCATAGCGGATGAGCAGTTCTTC | CASSFIADEQFF
TRBJ2-1 | TRBD2 | TRBV4-1 | many | TGCGCCAGCAGCCAAGACCCCAGTAGGAGCGGGACGTCCTACAATGAGCAGTTCTTC | CASSQDPSRSGTSYNEQFF
TRBJ2-1 | TRBD2 | TRBV6-4 | few | TGTGCCAGCAGTGAGGTACTAGCGGTCTACAATGAGCAGTTCTTC | CASSEVLAVYNEQFF
TRBJ2-7 | NA | TRBV3-1 | many | TGTGCCAGCATGAGTCTCGGGGGAGATTTCTACGAGCAGTACTTC | CASMSLGGDFYEQYF
TRBJ1-5 | NA | TRBV20-1 | NA | TGCTGTGCTAGAGTACAGGTCCCTTATAGCAATCAGCCCCAGCATTTT | CCARVQVPYSNQPQHF
TRBJ2-1 | TRBD2 | TRBV16 | NA | TGTGCCAGCCACGAGACTAGCGGGTCACGCTCCTACAATGAGCAGTTCTTC | CASHETSGSRSYNEQFF
TRBJ1-2 | TRBD1 | TRBV28 | NA | TGTGCCAGCAGACCGACAGGGCTAAACTATGGCTACACCTTC | CASRPTGLNYGYTF
TRBJ2-1 | NA | TRBV5-4 | many | TGTGCCAGCAGCCCTGGACCTAACAATGAGCAGTTCTTC | CASSPGPNNEQFF
TRBJ2-1 | TRBD2 | TRBV6-1 | many | TGTGCCAGCACCCTAGCGGGAGGGGGCTACAATGAGCAGTTCTTC | CASTLAGGGYNEQFF
TRBJ2-7 | NA | TRBV20-1 | NA | TGCAGTGCTCGAGACAGGTACTACGAGCAGTACTTC | CSARDRYYEQYF
TRBJ2-7 | TRBD1 | TRBV20-1 | NA | TGCAGTGCTAGAATATCCGGGACAGGGGAGGGGGAGCAGTACTTC | CSARISGTGEGEQYF
TRBJ2-5 | TRBD2 | TRBV24-1 | many | TGTGCCACGGGACTAGCGGGAGGAGAGACCCAGTACTTC | CATGLAGGETQYF
TRBJ1-2 | TRBD1 | TRBV30 | NA | TGTGCCTGGAGTGGTTCCGGGACAGGGGTCCATGGCTACACCTTC | CAWSGSGTGVHGYTF
TRBJ2-7 | NA | TRBV25-1 | many | TGTGCCAGCAGTGAATGGAGGGGCGCGCTCTACGAGCAGTACTTC | CASSEWRGALYEQYF
TRBJ2-5 | NA | TRBV7-8 | many | TGTGCAGGAGGGGCCCAAGAGACCCAGTACTTC | CAGGAQETQYF
TRBJ2-2 | NA | TRBV25-1 | few | TGTGCCAGCAGTGCATCTTCCGGGACAATGAACACCGGGGAGCTGTTTTTT | CASSASSGTMNTGELFF
TRBJ2-5 | NA | TRBV20-1 | few | TGCAGTGCTACCTCATGGTTGTACCAAGAGACCCAGTACTTC | CSATSWLYQETQYF
TRBJ2-3 | NA | TRBV7-8 | NA | TGTGCCAGCAGCTCCTCGGGAATTTCGCGAGATACGCAGTATTTT | CASSSSGISRDTQYF
TRBJ2-7 | NA | TRBV24-1 | NA | TGTGCCACCAGTTCCCCCCGGGACGGATCCTACGAGCAGTACTTC | CATSSPRDGSYEQYF
TRBJ1-2 | TRBD1 | TRBV12-3/TRBV12-4 | NA | TGTGCCAGCAGGACACAAAACCGGGACAGGGGTAACTATGGCTACACCTTC | CASRTQNRDRGNYGYTF
TRBJ2-2 | NA | TRBV4-3 | few | TGCGCCAGCAGCCAAGTGGTAGAGACTACCGGGGAGCTGTTTTTT | CASSQVVETTGELFF
TRBJ2-3 | NA | TRBV6-6 | NA | TGTGCCAGCAGCGGTCTTCCCCTGGGACGGGAATACACAGATACGCAGTATTTT | CASSGLPLGREYTDTQYF
TRBJ2-7 | TRBD2 | TRBV5-1 | NA | TGCGCCAGCAGCTTGGGACTAGCGGGAGACCTCTACGAGCAGTACTTC | CASSLGLAGDLYEQYF
TRBJ2-7 | NA | TRBV20-1 | few | TGCAGTGCTACTGGGTTTAGGGGGAGGGCCTCCTACGAGCAGTACTTC | CSATGFRGRASYEQYF
TRBJ1-5 | TRBD1 | TRBV12-3/TRBV12-4 | NA | TGTGCCAGCAGTCCAGGACAGGGACGGATAGTTAGCAATCAGCCCCAGCATTTT | CASSPGQGRIVSNQPQHF
TRBJ1-3 | TRBD1 | TRBV4-2 | NA | TGTGCCAGCAGCCATTTGACAGGGATCTCTGGAAACACCATATATTTT | CASSHLTGISGNTIYF
TRBJ2-1 | NA | TRBV30 | few | TGTGCCTGGAGTATGACAGAGCAGTTCTTC | CAWSMTEQFF
TRBJ2-7 | TRBD2 | TRBV20-1 | NA | TGCAGTGCTAGTCCTAGCGGGAGGAGCTCCTACGAGCAGTACTTC | CSASPSGRSSYEQYF
TRBJ2-7 | NA | TRBV29-1 | few | TGCAGCGTTTCCCCCCCCTACGAGCAGTACTTC | CSVSPPYEQYF
TRBJ1-1 | TRBD1 | TRBV7-2 | NA | TGTGCCAGCAGCTCCGAGGGGGCGAACGCTGAAGCTTTCTTT | CASSSEGANAEAFF
TRBJ2-5 | NA | TRBV5-1 | few | TGCGCCAGCAGCTTGATCTGGGAAGAGACCCAGTACTTC | CASSLIWEETQYF
TRBJ2-1 | TRBD2 | TRBV9 | NA | TGTGCCAGCAGCCCCCTGACTAGCGTCTACAATGAGCAGTTCTTC | CASSPLTSVYNEQFF
TRBJ2-7 | NA | TRBV7-2 | few | TGTGCCAGCAGCTCCTTAGGCCTTCGCTCCTACGAGCAGTACTTC | CASSSLGLRSYEQYF
TRBJ2-4 | NA | TRBV12-3/TRBV12-4 | many | TGTGCCAGCAGTTATTACCCGGACATTCAGTACTTC | CASSYYPDIQYF